The present T cell receptor (beta chain) was sequenced within a study of OX40 agonist ivuxolimab in advanced cancers. V dropped 2 bases and J dropped 2 bases, with 12 bases sitting between them. The CDR3 is 16 amino acids. Per germline, CDR1 MNHEY and CDR2 SVGAGI. Clones were sequenced by immunoSEQ multiplex PCR, and TCRdb holds only the in-frame ones, with some missing. The sample lists more than 10,000 clones, 75% to 85% occurring once. This clonotype was sampled from an adult with an advanced solid tumor such as melanoma, head and neck, liver or kidney cancer. The chain employs TRBV6-5 and TRBJ1-4, with D perhaps matching TRBD1 (5 bases). The source material was CD4+ or CD8+ T cells sorted from blood, sampled in a trial of the OX40 agonist ivuxolimab. CDR3 in DNA: TGTGCCAGCAGTTACGGCGTTGGGGGGACTAATGAAAAACTGTTTTTT. This gives the protein CASSYGVGGTNEKLFF.